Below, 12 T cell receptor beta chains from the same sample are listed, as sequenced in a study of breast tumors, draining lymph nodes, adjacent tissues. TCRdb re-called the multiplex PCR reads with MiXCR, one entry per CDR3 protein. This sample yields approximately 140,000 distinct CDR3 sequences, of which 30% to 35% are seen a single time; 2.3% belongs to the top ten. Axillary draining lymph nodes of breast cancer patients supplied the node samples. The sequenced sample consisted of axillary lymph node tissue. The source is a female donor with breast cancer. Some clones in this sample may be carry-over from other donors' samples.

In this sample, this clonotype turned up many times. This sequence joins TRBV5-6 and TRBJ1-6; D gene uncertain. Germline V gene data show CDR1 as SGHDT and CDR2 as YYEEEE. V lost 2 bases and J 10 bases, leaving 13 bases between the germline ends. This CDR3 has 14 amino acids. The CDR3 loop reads CASSFTERVSPLHF. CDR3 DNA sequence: TGTGCCAGCAGCTTTACGGAGAGAGTCTCACCCCTCCACTTT.

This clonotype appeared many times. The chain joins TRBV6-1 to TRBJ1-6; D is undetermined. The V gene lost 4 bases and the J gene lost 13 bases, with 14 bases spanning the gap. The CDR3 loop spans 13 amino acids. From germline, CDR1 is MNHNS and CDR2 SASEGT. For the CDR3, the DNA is TGTGCCAGCAGTGCAATCCGGGAGCTTCCCCTCCACTTT. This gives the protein CASSAIRELPLHF.

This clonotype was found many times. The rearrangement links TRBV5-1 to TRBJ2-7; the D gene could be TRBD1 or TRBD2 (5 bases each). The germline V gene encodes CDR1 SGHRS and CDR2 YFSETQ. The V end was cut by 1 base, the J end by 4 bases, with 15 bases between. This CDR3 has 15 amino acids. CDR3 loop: CASSLSTGGAYEQYV. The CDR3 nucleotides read TGCGCCAGCAGCTTGAGTACAGGAGGCGCGTACGAGCAGTACGTC.

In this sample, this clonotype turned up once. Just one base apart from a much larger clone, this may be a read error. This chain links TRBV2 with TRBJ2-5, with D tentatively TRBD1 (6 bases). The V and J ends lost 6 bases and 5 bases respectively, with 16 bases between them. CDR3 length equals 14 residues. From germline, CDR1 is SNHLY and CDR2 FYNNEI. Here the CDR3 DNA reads TGTGCCAGCAGCCAAACAGGGTTTCGGGAGACCCAGTACTTC. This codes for CASSQTGFRETQYF.

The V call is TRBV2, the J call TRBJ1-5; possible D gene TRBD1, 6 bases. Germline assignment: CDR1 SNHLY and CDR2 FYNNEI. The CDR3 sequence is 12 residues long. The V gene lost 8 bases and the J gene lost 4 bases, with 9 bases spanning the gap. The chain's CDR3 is CASGRGNQPQHF. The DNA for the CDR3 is TGTGCCAGCGGCAGGGGAAATCAGCCCCAGCATTTT.

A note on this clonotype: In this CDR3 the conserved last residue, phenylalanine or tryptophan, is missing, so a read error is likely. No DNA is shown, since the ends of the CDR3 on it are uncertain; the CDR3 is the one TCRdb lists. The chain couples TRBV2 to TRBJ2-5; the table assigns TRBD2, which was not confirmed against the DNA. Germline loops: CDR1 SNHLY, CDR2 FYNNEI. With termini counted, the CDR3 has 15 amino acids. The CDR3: CAKLLRRTSGYTFGS.

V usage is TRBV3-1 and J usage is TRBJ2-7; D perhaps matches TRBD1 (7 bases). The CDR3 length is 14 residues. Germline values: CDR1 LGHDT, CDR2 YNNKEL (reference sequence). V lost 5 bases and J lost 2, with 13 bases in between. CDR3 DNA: TGTGCCAGCAGCGACACAGGGGAGGCCTACGAGCAGTACTTC. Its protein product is CASSDTGEAYEQYF.

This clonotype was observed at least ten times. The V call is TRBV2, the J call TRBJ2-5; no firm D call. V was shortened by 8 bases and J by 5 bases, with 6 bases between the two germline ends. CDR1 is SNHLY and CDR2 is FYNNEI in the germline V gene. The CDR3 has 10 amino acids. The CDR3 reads CASGRETQYF. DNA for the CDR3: TGTGCCAGCGGTCGGGAGACCCAGTACTTC.

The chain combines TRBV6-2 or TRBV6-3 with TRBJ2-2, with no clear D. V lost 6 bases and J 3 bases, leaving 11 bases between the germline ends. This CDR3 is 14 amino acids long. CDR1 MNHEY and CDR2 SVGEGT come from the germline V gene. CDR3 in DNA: TGTGCCAGCAGCCCTAATAGTTACACCGGGGAGCTGTTTTTT. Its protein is CASSPNSYTGELFF.

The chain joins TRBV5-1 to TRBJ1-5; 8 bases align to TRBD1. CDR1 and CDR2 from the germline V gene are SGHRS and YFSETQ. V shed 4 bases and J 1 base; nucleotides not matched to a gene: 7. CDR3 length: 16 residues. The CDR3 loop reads CASSTIRTGSNQPQHF. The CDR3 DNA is TGCGCCAGCAGCACGATCCGGACAGGGAGCAATCAGCCCCAGCATTTT.

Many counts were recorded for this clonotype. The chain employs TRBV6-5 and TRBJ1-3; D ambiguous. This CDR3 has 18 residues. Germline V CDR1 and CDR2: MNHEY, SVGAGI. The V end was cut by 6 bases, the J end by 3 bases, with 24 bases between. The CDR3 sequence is CASSPRGPFVSRGNTIYF. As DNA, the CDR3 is TGTGCCAGCAGCCCCCGTGGCCCATTTGTGTCTCGTGGAAACACCATATATTTT.

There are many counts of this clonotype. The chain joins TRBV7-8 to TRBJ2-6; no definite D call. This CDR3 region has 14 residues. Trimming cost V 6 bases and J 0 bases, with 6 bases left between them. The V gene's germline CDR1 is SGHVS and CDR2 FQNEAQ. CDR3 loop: CASSPTSGANVLTF. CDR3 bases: TGTGCCAGCAGTCCGACCTCTGGGGCCAACGTCCTGACTTTC.